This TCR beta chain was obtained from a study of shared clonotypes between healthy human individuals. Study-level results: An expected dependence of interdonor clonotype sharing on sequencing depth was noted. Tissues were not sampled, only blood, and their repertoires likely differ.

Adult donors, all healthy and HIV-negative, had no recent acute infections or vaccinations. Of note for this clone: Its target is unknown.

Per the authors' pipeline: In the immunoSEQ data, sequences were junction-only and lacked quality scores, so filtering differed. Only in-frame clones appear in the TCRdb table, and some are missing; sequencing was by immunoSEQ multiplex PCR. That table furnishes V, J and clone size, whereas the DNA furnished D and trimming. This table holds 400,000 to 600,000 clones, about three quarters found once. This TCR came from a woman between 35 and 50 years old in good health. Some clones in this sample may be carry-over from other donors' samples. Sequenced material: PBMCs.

For the CDR3, the DNA is TGTGCCAGCAGCGACAGGCGGGTGGGGGCCTACGAGCAGTACTTC. This encodes CASSDRRVGAYEQYF. The chain combines TRBV5-5 with TRBJ2-7; D might be TRBD1 (6 bases). CDR1 and CDR2 (germline): SGHKS, YYEKEE (reference sequence). V lost 4 bases and J lost 2, with 16 bases in between. This CDR3 region has 15 residues. Together with reference TRBV5-5 and TRBJ2-7, the CDR3 gives the full variable domain: DAGVTQSPTHLIKTRGQQVTLRCSPISGHKSVSWYQQVLGQGPQFIFQYYEKEERGRGNFPDRFSARQFPNYSSELNVNALLLGDSALYLCASSDRRVGAYEQYFGPGTRLTVT.